This T cell receptor (beta chain) was sequenced for a study of T-cell reconstitution after alpha-beta-depleted transplantation in children. This CDR3 spans 15 amino acids. Trimming at V came to 0 bases and at J to 8 bases, leaving 8 bases not matched to a gene. The germline V gene has CDR1 DFQATT and CDR2 SNEGSKA (reference sequence). Unique molecular identifiers were incorporated into the prepared TCRbeta library. A single record per CDR3 protein comes from TCRdb applying MiXCR to the PCR reads. Of approximately 430,000 distinct CDR3 sequences in the sample, roughly 17% were seen once. This clonotype was detected ten times or more. The antigen is not known. Findings of the study overall: Hyperexpanded clones declined; after one year, newly produced T cells mostly supplied diversity. Approximately two months post-transplant, alpha-beta T cells reportedly originated from several hundred expanded graft clones.

The chain has TRBV20-1 and TRBJ2-1; 9 bases agree with TRBD2. The sample in question was PBMCs, mostly from graft donor cells, obtained 360 days after TCRalphabeta/CD19-depleted stem cell transplant. The TCR was taken from a boy under two years old who had a stem cell transplant for Wiskott-Aldrich syndrome, so the T cells may come from the graft donor. Written as DNA, the CDR3 is TGCAGTGCTAGAGATGGCGGGACTAGCTCCCATGAGCAGTTCTTC. Translating it yields CSARDGGTSSHEQFF.